This T cell receptor beta chain was profiled in a study of blood T cell repertoires in COVID-19. Overall study context: T cells, B-cell-depleted T cells, or PBMCs provided the cDNA or gDNA that served as material.

Sequencing was performed with immunoSEQ multiplex PCR; in TCRdb, only in-frame clones are kept and a portion is missing. The table lists over 100,000 clones, 87% of them singletons. V was clipped by 3 bases and J by 10 bases, with 16 bases between them. This CDR3 contains 14 residues. Germline V lookup: CDR1 MNHNS, CDR2 SASEGT. Sequenced input: peripheral blood. This chain links TRBV6-1 with TRBJ1-5; D possibly corresponds to TRBD1 (6 bases). The receptor was derived from a man aged 45 to 65 with active COVID-19. The CDR3, as DNA: TGTGCCAGCAGTGATCGGACAGAGACGATTCCCCAGCATTTT. This encodes CASSDRTETIPQHF.